The 23 T cell receptor beta chains below come from one sample, sequenced in a study of T cell repertoires in cytomegalovirus infection. One entry per CDR3 protein results from TCRdb running MiXCR on the reads. The sample lists roughly 200,000 distinct CDR3 sequences, 17% occurring once. Sequencing was carried out using CD8+ T cells from PBMCs. Receptors were obtained from a human donor in good health (CMV status not recorded). Some clones in this sample may be carry-over from other donors' samples.

This clonotype occurred a few times. The J gene is TRBJ2-7, the V gene TRBV7-9, with a possible D match to TRBD2 (5 bases). This CDR3 comprises 14 residues. Trimming stripped 4 bases from V and 3 bases from J, with 13 bases between. Germline CDR1 and CDR2: SEHNR and FQNEAQ (reference sequence). This chain's CDR3 is CASSSTTGNYEQYF. The CDR3 region has the DNA TGTGCCAGCAGCTCCACTACCGGGAACTACGAGCAGTACTTC.

This clonotype was recorded a few times. This chain connects TRBV6-2 or TRBV6-3 to TRBJ1-6; 8 positions agree with TRBD1. The junction had 8 bases not matched to a gene; V was cut back by 6 bases and J by 7 bases. This CDR3 contains 15 residues. CDR1 and CDR2 from the germline V gene are MNHEY and SVGEGT. The CDR3 protein is CASRVGDRRNSPLHF. Written as DNA, the CDR3 is TGTGCCAGCAGGGTAGGGGACAGGCGAAATTCACCCCTCCACTTT.

This sequence joins TRBV7-2 and TRBJ2-7; TRBD1 matches 9 bases. J was trimmed by 3 bases and V by 2 bases; bases with no gene match: 8. This CDR3 region has 16 residues. Germline CDR1 SGHTA, CDR2 FQGNSA. The chain's CDR3 is CASSLWDREAGYEQYF. The CDR3 coding sequence is TGTGCCAGCAGCTTATGGGACAGGGAGGCCGGCTACGAGCAGTACTTC.

V is TRBV25-1 and J is TRBJ2-2, with D perhaps TRBD2 (7 bases). The CDR3 loop spans 15 amino acids. The V end lost 8 bases, the J end lost 4 bases, and 17 bases lay between the germline ends. Germline V gene lookup returns CDR1 MGHDK and CDR2 SYGVNS. The CDR3 coding sequence is TGTGCCAGCTACAGGGAGGGGTCGGTCACCGGGGAGCTGTTTTTT. Amino acid sequence: CASYREGSVTGELFF.

By sample fraction, this clonotype is medium-sized. The chain joins TRBV29-1 to TRBJ2-1; no firm D call. CDR3 size: 15 residues. Trimming cost V 1 base and J 0 bases, with 10 bases left between them. The germline V gene has CDR1 SQVTM and CDR2 ANQGSEA. The CDR3: CSVEGELSSYNEQFF. The CDR3 DNA reads TGCAGCGTTGAAGGGGAATTGAGCTCCTACAATGAGCAGTTCTTC.

This clonotype was seen a few times. The chain has TRBV4-3 and TRBJ1-2; TRBD1 might be the D (5 bases). The CDR3 totals 12 residues. Per germline, CDR1 LGHNA and CDR2 YSLEER. With 3 bases removed from V and 4 bases from J, the gap between germline ends came to 6 bases. The DNA for the CDR3 is TGCGCCAGCAGCCAGCAGGGCTATGGCTACACCTTC. It specifies CASSQQGYGYTF.

This clonotype occurred a few times. The genes are TRBV9 and TRBJ1-1; no clear D gene. This CDR3 has 13 amino acids. The germline V gene encodes CDR1 SGDLS and CDR2 YYNGEE. The germline V and J ends were trimmed by 0 bases and 1 base, with 4 bases remaining between them. CDR3 amino acids: CASSVVSNTEAFF. DNA for the CDR3: TGTGCCAGCAGCGTAGTTTCGAACACTGAAGCTTTCTTT.

The rearrangement links TRBV29-1 to TRBJ1-5, with D unresolved. V was clipped by 6 bases and J by 5 bases, with 14 bases between them. The germline CDR1 and CDR2 sequences are SQVTM and ANQGSEA. The CDR3 has 13 amino acids. The CDR3 here is CSVNYGGDQPQHF. For the CDR3, the DNA is TGCAGCGTAAATTATGGTGGCGATCAGCCCCAGCATTTT.

This clonotype occurred a few times. This chain connects TRBV14 to TRBJ1-1; D is unclear. The V end was cut by 0 bases, the J end by 3 bases, with 11 bases between. Germline V gene lookup returns CDR1 SGHDN and CDR2 FVKESK. The CDR3 runs to 15 residues. CDR3 DNA: TGTGCCAGCAGCCAAGAGCGGCCACACGACACTGAAGCTTTCTTT. This codes for CASSQERPHDTEAFF.

This sequence joins TRBV7-6 and TRBJ1-1, with D maybe TRBD1 (5 bases). The ends were cut back, 6 bases at V and 6 bases at J, with 11 bases in the middle. The CDR3 length is 12 residues. From germline, CDR1 is SGHVS and CDR2 FNYEAQ. Here the CDR3 DNA reads TGTGCCAGCAGATCCGGGACCCCTGAAGCTTTCTTT. Residues: CASRSGTPEAFF.

CDR3 in DNA: TGTGCCAGCAGCTTTTTTCCGGACAGGGTCAGCGAGCAGTACTTC. This encodes CASSFFPDRVSEQYF. This chain links TRBV11-2 with TRBJ2-7; TRBD1 matches 8 bases. CDR1 SGHAT and CDR2 FQNNGV come from the germline V gene. This CDR3 is built from 15 residues. J was trimmed by 6 bases and V by 3 bases; bases with no gene match: 10.

This clonotype has at least ten counts. The chain carries TRBV28 and TRBJ1-4; D is perhaps TRBD1 (5 bases). Looked up from germline, CDR1 is MDHEN and CDR2 is SYDVKM. This CDR3 has 17 amino acids. Trimming cost V 2 bases and J 0 bases, with 13 bases left between them. Here the CDR3 reads CASSLGPGTATNEKLFF. The CDR3 region has the DNA TGTGCCAGCAGTTTAGGCCCTGGGACCGCAACTAATGAAAAACTGTTTTTT.

This clonotype was picked up a small number of times. This sequence joins TRBV29-1 and TRBJ2-7, with TRBD1 identical over 9 bases. J gave up 4 bases and V 0 bases, and 10 bases lay outside the gene matches. CDR1 SQVTM and CDR2 ANQGSEA come from the germline V gene. The CDR3 runs to 16 residues. The CDR3 DNA reads as TGCAGCGTTGAAGATCAAGAGGGGACAGGGAGGTACGAGCAGTACTTC. Translated, it gives CSVEDQEGTGRYEQYF.

The chain joins TRBV10-3 to TRBJ1-1; 7 bases agree with TRBD1. The CDR3 has 19 residues. Germline V CDR1 and CDR2: ENHRY, SYGVKD. Unmatched junction bases numbered 24, after V lost 10 bases and J lost 1 base. DNA for the CDR3: TGTGCCACGCGGACTAACCGACAGGGCCTATCCCGGGAGAACACTGAAGCTTTCTTT. This gives the protein CATRTNRQGLSRENTEAFF.

The chain links TRBV6-2 or TRBV6-3 to TRBJ2-1; TRBD1 aligns across 8 bases. V lost 5 bases and J lost 4; bases outside the gene matches: 4. The CDR3 is 14 amino acids. Germline CDR1 is MNHEY and CDR2 is SVGEGT. CDR3 amino acids: CASSTTGGYNEQFF. CDR3 sequence (DNA): TGTGCCAGCAGTACAACAGGGGGGTACAATGAGCAGTTCTTC.

The CDR3 nucleotides are TGCGCCAGCAGCCAAGACCGAGACAGGGGCAGCACAGATACGCAGTATTTT. It codes for CASSQDRDRGSTDTQYF. The chain carries TRBV4-3 and TRBJ2-3; 8 positions match TRBD1. The CDR3 is 17 amino acids. Germline V lookup: CDR1 LGHNA, CDR2 YSLEER. V lost 0 bases, J lost 0 bases, and 5 bases stayed unmatched.

The chain uses TRBV19 and TRBJ2-4; no reliable D call. This CDR3 has 18 residues. Germline V CDR1 and CDR2: LNHDA, SQIVND (reference sequence). Trimming shortened V by 7 bases and J by 0 bases, and 22 bases separated the two germline ends. CDR3 coding DNA: TGTGCCAGTACCTCCTTCCCGGACGGAGACTTAGCCAAAAACATTCAGTACTTC. Translated, it gives CASTSFPDGDLAKNIQYF.

This clonotype was counted a few times. The genes are TRBV28 and TRBJ1-1, with D possibly matching TRBD1 (5 bases). This CDR3 contains 14 residues. Germline loops: CDR1 MDHEN, CDR2 SYDVKM. Trimming removed 6 bases at V and 1 base at J, with 12 bases between. CDR3 protein: CASSRRQRNTEAFF. CDR3 bases: TGTGCCAGCAGCCGTCGACAGAGGAACACTGAAGCTTTCTTT.

This clonotype came up a few times. The J gene is TRBJ2-5, the V gene TRBV7-2; 11 bases line up with TRBD1. Germline CDR1 reads SGHTA; CDR2 reads FQGNSA. V trimming: 1 base; J trimming: 5 bases; junction bases outside the gene matches: 9. CDR3 size: 17 residues. The CDR3 here is CASSLGHRTGGMETQYF. CDR3 sequence (DNA): TGTGCCAGCAGCTTAGGACACCGGACAGGGGGCATGGAGACCCAGTACTTC.

There are a few counts of this clonotype. The rearrangement links TRBV27 to TRBJ1-2; D gene uncertain. Per germline, CDR1 MNHEY and CDR2 SMNVEV (reference sequence). This CDR3 has 16 amino acids. V lost 0 bases to trimming and J lost 5 bases, with 16 bases between them. CDR3: CASSLSGRTAKYGYTF. The CDR3 coding sequence is TGTGCCAGCAGTTTATCCGGCAGAACCGCGAAGTATGGCTACACCTTC.

Only one count was recorded for this clonotype. V is TRBV19 and J is TRBJ1-1, with D possibly matching TRBD1 (5 bases). The CDR3 spans 14 residues. Deletions cut 7 bases from V and 1 base from J, with 13 bases between. From germline, CDR1 is LNHDA and CDR2 SQIVND (reference sequence). CDR3 region: CASTPARENTEAFF. The CDR3 region has the DNA TGTGCCAGTACCCCGGCCAGGGAGAACACTGAAGCTTTCTTT.

This chain connects TRBV20-1 to TRBJ1-1, with a weak D call TRBD1 (5 bases). Trimming removed 5 bases at V and 6 bases at J, with 10 bases between. This CDR3 comprises 11 residues. The germline CDR1 and CDR2 sequences are DFQATT and SNEGSKA (reference sequence). CDR3 coding DNA: TGCAGTGCTCTCAGGGAGCCTGAAGCTTTCTTT. It encodes CSALREPEAFF.

A few counts support this clonotype. The V call is TRBV28, the J call TRBJ1-5; TRBD1 is a possible D gene (6 bases). The CDR3 contains 14 residues. Germline CDR1 MDHEN, CDR2 SYDVKM. The V gene lost 6 bases and the J gene lost 3 bases, with 12 bases spanning the gap. Here the CDR3 DNA reads TGTGCCAGCAGAACAGGGAACCTCAATCAGCCCCAGCATTTT. Its translation is CASRTGNLNQPQHF.